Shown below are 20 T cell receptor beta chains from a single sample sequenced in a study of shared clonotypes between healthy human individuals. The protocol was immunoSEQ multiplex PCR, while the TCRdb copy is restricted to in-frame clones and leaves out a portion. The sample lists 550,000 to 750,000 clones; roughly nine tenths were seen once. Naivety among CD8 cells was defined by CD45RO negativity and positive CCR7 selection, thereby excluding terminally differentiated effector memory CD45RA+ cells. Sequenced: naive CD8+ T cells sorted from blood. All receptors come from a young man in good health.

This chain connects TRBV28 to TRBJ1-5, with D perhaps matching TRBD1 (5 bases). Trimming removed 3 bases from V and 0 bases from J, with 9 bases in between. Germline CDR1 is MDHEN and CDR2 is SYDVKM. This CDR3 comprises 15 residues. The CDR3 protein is CASSLRGYSNQPQHF. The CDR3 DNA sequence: TGTGCCAGCAGTTTGCGGGGGTATAGCAATCAGCCCCAGCATTTT.

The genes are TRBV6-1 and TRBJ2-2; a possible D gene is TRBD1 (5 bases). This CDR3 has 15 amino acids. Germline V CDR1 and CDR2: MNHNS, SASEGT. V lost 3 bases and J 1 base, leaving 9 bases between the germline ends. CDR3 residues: CASSDDSLNTGELFF. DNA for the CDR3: TGTGCCAGCAGTGACGACAGCCTGAACACCGGGGAGCTGTTTTTT.

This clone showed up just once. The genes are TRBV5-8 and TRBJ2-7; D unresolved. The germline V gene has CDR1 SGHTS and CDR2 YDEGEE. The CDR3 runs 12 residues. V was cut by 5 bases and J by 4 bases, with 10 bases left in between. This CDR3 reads CASSLGWYEQYF. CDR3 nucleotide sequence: TGTGCCAGCAGTCTCGGGTGGTACGAGCAGTACTTC.

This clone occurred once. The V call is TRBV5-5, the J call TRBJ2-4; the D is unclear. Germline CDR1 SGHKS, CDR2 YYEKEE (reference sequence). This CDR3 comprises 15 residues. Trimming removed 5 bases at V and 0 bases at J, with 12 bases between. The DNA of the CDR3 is TGTGCCAGCAGTCCCTTCTGGCTAGCCAAAAACATTCAGTACTTC. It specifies CASSPFWLAKNIQYF.

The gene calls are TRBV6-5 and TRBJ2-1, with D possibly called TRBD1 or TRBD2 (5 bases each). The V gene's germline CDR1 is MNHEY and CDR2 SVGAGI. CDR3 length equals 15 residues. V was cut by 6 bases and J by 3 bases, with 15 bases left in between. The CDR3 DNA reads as TGTGCCAGCAGCCCTATCCGGGACGACTACAATGAGCAGTTCTTC. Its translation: CASSPIRDDYNEQFF.

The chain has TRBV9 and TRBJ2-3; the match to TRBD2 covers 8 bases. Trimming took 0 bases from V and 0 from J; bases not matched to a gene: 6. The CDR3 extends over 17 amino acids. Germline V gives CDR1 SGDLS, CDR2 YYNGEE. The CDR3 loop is CASSVEGGRPSTDTQYF. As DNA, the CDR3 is TGTGCCAGCAGCGTAGAGGGCGGGAGGCCCAGCACAGATACGCAGTATTTT.

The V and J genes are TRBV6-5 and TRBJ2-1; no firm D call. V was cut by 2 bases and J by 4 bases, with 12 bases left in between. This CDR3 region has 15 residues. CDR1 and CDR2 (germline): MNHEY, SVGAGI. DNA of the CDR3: TGTGCCAGCAGTTACACCCCTGGCTCTTACAATGAGCAGTTCTTC. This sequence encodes CASSYTPGSYNEQFF.

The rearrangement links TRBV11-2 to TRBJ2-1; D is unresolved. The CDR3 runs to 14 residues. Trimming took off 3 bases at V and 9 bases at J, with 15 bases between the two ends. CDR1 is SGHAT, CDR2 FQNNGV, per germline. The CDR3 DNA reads TGTGCCAGCAGCTTGGCTGGGGATTTAGGTGAGCAGTTCTTC. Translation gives CASSLAGDLGEQFF.

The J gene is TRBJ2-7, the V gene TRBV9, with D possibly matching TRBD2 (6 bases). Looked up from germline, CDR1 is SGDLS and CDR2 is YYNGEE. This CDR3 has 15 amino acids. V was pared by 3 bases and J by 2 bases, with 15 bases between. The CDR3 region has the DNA TGTGCCAGCAGCGCCCGAGATGGGAGGCCCTACGAGCAGTACTTC. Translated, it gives CASSARDGRPYEQYF.

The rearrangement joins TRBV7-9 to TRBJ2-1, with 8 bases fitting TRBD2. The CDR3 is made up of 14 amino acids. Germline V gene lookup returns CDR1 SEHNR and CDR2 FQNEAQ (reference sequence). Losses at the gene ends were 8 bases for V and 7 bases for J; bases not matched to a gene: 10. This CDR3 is CASSQRTSPNEQFF. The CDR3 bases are TGTGCCAGCTCCCAGCGGACTAGCCCTAATGAGCAGTTCTTC.

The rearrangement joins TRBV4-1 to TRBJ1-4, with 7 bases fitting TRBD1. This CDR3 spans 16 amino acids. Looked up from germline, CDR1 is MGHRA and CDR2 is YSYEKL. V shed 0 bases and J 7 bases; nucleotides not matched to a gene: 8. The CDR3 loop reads CASSQDQAGGSEKLFF. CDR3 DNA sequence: TGCGCCAGCAGCCAAGATCAGGCAGGGGGGAGTGAAAAACTGTTTTTT.

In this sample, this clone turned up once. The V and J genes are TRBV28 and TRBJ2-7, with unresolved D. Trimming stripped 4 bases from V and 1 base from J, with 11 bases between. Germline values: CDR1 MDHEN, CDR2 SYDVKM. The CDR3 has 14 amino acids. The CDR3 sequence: CASSYGRKSYEQYF. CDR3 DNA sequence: TGTGCCAGCAGTTATGGACGTAAGTCCTACGAGCAGTACTTC.

CDR3 DNA: TGTGCCAGCAGCTCAAGGGCGGGACGCTCTGGAAACACCATATATTTT. Translating gives CASSSRAGRSGNTIYF. The chain recombines TRBV14 with TRBJ1-3; D is possibly TRBD1 (5 bases). This CDR3 is 16 amino acids long. The germline CDR1 and CDR2 sequences are SGHDN and FVKESK. The germline V and J ends were trimmed by 5 bases and 0 bases, with 14 bases remaining between them. The full variable domain, with the rest looked up from reference TRBV14 and TRBJ1-3, is EAGVTQFPSHSVIEKGQTVTLRCDPISGHDNLYWYRRVMGKEIKFLLHFVKESKQDESGMPNNRFLAERTGGTYSTLKVQPAELEDSGVYFCASSSRAGRSGNTIYFGEGSWLTVV.

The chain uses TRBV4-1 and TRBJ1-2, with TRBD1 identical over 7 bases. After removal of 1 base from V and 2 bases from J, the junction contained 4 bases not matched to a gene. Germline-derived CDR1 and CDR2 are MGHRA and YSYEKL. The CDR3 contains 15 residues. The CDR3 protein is CASSQVGTDNYGYTF. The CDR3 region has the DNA TGCGCCAGCAGCCAAGTTGGGACAGACAACTATGGCTACACCTTC.

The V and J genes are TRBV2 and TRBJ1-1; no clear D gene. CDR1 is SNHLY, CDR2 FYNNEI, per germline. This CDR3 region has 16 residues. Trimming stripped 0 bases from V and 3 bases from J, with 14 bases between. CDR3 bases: TGTGCCAGCAGTGAAGCGCCCCTCCCTATGTACACTGAAGCTTTCTTT. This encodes CASSEAPLPMYTEAFF.

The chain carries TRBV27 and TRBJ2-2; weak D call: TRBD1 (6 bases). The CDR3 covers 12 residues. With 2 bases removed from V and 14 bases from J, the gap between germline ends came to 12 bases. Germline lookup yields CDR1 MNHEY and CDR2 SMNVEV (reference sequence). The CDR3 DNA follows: TGTGCCAGCAGTTTAGGGGGCGGACAACTGTTTTTT. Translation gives CASSLGGGQLFF.

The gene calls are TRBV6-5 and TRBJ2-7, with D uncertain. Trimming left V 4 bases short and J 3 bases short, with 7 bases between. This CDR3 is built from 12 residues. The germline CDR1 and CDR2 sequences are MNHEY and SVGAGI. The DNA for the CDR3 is TGTGCCAGCAGTTCCGTGGGCTACGAGCAGTACTTC. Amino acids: CASSSVGYEQYF.

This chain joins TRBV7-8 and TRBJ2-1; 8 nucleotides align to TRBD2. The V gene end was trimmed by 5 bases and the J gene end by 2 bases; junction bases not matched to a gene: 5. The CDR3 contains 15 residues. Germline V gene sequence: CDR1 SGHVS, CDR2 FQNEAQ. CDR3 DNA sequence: TGTGCCAGCAGCCTAAGCGGGAGTCCCTACAATGAGCAGTTCTTC. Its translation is CASSLSGSPYNEQFF.

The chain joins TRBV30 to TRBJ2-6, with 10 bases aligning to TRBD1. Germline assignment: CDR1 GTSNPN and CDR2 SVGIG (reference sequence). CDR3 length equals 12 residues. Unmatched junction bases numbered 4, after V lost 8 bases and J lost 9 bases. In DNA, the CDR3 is TGTGCCCGGGACAGGGGCGACAACGTCCTGACTTTC. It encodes CARDRGDNVLTF.

CDR3 in DNA: TGTGCCAGCACCTACGGGCTAGGTGGGTACGAGCAGTACTTC. Its protein product is CASTYGLGGYEQYF. The chain combines TRBV6-1 with TRBJ2-7; D is unclear. Per the germline V gene, CDR1 is MNHNS and CDR2 is SASEGT. The V gene lost 7 bases and the J gene lost 4 bases, with 17 bases spanning the gap. This CDR3 is 14 amino acids long.